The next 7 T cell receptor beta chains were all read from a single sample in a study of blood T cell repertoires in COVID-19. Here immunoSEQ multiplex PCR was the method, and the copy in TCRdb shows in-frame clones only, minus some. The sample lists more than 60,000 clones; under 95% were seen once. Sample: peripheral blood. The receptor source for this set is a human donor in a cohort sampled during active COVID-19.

DNA for the CDR3: TGTGCCAGCAGCAAAGGGGACTACAGGGCCCGCTCCTATAATTCACCCCTCCACTTT. Translating gives CASSKGDYRARSYNSPLHF. J is TRBJ1-6 and V is TRBV21-1. TRBV21-1 is recorded as a pseudogene. This CDR3 comprises 19 residues.

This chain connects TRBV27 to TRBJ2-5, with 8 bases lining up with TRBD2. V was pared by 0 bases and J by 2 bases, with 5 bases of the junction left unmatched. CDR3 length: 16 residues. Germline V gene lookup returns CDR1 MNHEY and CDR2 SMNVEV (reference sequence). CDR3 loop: CASSLSGSGVQETQYF. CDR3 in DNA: TGTGCCAGCAGTTTATCGGGTAGCGGGGTACAAGAGACCCAGTACTTC.

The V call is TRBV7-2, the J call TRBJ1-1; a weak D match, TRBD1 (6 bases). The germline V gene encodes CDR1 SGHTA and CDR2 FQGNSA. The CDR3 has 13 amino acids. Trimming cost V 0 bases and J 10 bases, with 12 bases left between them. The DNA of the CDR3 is TGTGCCAGCAGCTTAGCTTGGGGGGGGCCAGCTTTCTTT. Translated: CASSLAWGGPAFF.

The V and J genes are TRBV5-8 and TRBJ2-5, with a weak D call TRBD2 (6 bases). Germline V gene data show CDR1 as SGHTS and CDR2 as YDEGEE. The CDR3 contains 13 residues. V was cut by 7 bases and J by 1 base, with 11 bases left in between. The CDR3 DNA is TGTGCCAGCGGAGGGAGGACCCAAGAGACCCAGTACTTC. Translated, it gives CASGGRTQETQYF.

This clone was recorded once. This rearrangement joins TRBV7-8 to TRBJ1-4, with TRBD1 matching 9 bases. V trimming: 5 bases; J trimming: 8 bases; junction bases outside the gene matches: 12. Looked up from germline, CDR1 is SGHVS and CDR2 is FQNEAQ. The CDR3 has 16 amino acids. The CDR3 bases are TGTGCCAGCAGCCAGATGGACAGGGGAATAGGAGAAAAACTGTTTTTT. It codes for CASSQMDRGIGEKLFF.

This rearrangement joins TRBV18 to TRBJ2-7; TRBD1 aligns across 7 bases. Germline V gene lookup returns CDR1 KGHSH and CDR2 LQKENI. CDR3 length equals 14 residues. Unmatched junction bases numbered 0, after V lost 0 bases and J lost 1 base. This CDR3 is CASSPPGQSYEQYF. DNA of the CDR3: TGTGCCAGCTCACCACCGGGACAGTCCTACGAGCAGTACTTC.

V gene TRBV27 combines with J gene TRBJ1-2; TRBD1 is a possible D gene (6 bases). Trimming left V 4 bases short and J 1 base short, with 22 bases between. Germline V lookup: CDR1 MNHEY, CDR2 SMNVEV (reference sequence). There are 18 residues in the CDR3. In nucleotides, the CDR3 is TGTGCCAGCAGTTATCGTCCTGGGGGCTTTTTATTTAACTATGGCTACACCTTC. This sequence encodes CASSYRPGGFLFNYGYTF.